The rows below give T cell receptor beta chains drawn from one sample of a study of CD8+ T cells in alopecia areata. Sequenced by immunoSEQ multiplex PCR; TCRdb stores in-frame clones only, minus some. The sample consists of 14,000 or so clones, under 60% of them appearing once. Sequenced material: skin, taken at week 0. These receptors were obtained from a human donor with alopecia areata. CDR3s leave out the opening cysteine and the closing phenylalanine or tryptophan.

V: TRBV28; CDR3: ASNPWGQGGTGELF
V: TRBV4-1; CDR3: ASSQGDREAGELF
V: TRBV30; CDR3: AWSETTPARNTEAF
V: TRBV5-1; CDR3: ASSTEGGLNTEAF
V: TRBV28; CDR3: ATLRTGGNQPQH
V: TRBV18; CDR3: ASSSGTSGGLSTDTQY
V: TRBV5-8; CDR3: ASSELSWTRQETQY
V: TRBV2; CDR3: ASSASILREEDEKLF
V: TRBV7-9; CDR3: ASSPMAYGYT
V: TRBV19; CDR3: ASGSIGQGRGNTEAF
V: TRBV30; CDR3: AWSGRAGETQY
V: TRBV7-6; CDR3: AGSLDLARGGGTYEQY
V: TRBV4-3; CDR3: ASSQKMYRFSGNTIY
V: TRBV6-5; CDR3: ASSYTDSTDTQY
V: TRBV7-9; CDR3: ASSLYRPYNEQF
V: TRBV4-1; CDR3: ASSLTSGGRTGELF
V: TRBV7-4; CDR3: ASSLWASGGGETQY
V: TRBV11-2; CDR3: ASSLSLSRNTGELF
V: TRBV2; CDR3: ASSDKWWWNQPQH
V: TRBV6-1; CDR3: ASLGQTYEQY
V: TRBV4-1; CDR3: ASSQASGEGYT
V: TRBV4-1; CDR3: ASSREGRDTEAF
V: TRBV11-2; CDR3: ASSLSVSRRTVNYGYT
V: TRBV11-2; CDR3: ASSSLAGEKHSTDTQY
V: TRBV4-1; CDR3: ASRLTSSTAINYGYT
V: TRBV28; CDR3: ASSSRAGTGDPYNEQF